This TCR beta chain was obtained from a study of T cells in Graves' hyperthyroidism and ophthalmopathy. Study-wide points: For ophthalmopathy, model prediction preceded onset by a median roughly 6.5 months. Blood also held most thyroid clonotypes expanded beyond 0.001.

V trimming: 2 bases; J trimming: 1 base; junction bases outside the gene matches: 2. Germline V gives CDR1 MNHEY, CDR2 SVGAGI. The CDR3 spans 14 residues. Extraction of PBMCs used roughly 9.6 ml of fresh peripheral blood. Amplified TCR beta CDR3 regions came from RNA transcripts. Initially, a first-round RT-PCR of the TCR CDR3 employed the HTBI primer set. TCRdb recomputed calls from the multiplex PCR reads with MiXCR, one row per CDR3 protein. The sample contains 600,000 to 700,000 distinct CDR3 sequences, roughly 14% of which appear only once. This clonotype came up a few times. Its antigen is undetermined.

Sequencing input: blood. The receptor was derived from a woman between 40 and 50 years old with Graves' ophthalmopathy. The chain uses TRBV6-5 and TRBJ2-7; 7 nucleotides align to TRBD2. The CDR3 DNA reads as TGTGCCAGCAGTTACCTAGCGGATTCCTACGAGCAGTACTTC. Protein product: CASSYLADSYEQYF.